This T cell receptor beta chain was retrieved from a study of T cells in Graves' hyperthyroidism and ophthalmopathy (dated by TCRdb to about 2019). About the investigation overall: Peripheral blood samples were taken at the time of initial diagnosis, prior to any treatment. Following sampling, methimazole starting at 30 mg daily was given to hyperthyroidism patients, and high-dose intravenous methylprednisolone was given to ophthalmopathy patients. The paper describes TCR Vbeta CDR3 sequencing of more than 120 peripheral blood samples, made up of roughly 45 ophthalmopathy patients, roughly 72 hyperthyroidism patients and approximately 17 progressor patients. To identify distinguishing TCR V-J signatures, a discovery cohort of about a hundred patients was used, comprising approximately 40 with Graves' ophthalmopathy and roughly 60 with stable Graves' hyperthyroidism. Thyroid tissue and blood T-cell repertoires from about six Graves' hyperthyroidism patients were also compared in the study. An independent validation cohort of around 19 hyperthyroidism patients and approximately 16 patients who later progressed to ophthalmopathy tested prospective prediction of ophthalmopathy. For training and testing, the approximately 92 patients in the discovery cohort were randomly divided in a 7:3 ratio.

TCR beta CDR3 regions were amplified from RNA transcripts. The first round of RT-PCR for the TCR CDR3 was performed with the HTBI primer set and the Qiagen OneStep RT-PCR kit. The libraries were constructed in a second round of multiplex PCR and then size-selected and purified. Paired-end sequencing of the libraries was performed with 100 bp reads on an Illumina HiSeq2000. Under the source paper's analysis protocol: SOAPnuke was used to process the raw data, throwing out any read that contained adapters or uncalled bases, had a mean Phred below 15, or lacked an exact constant-primer or identifier match. COPE v1.2.5 was used to merge high-quality paired reads, and clonotypes were defined as unique nucleotide sequences. Clonotypes were aligned to IMGT TRBV, TRBD and TRBJ reference segments using MiTCR v1.1. The analysis was restricted to V-J combinations with a frequency above 0.0001, which together covered roughly 99% of the repertoires. A TCS score was defined as the ratio of F50 (clonal expansion) to E x V (chaos), with BLOSUM62-based TCRdist applied between CDR3 peptides within each V-J. Welch's t-statistics and random forest reduced 514 V-J features to 10 to 15, which were used in a naive Bayes classifier (R e1071). The public reads were quality trimmed at Q25 with fastp and then assembled into clones with MiXCR by TCRdb, keeping productive beta chains. Merged by CDR3 protein, the rows form single entries marked with the most common genes and DNA. The V and J calls and clone size come from TCRdb's table, not from the authors' own analysis. Recorded for this sample are hundreds of thousands of distinct CDR3 sequences; roughly 23% of them occurred a single time. Approximately 49% of the sample is taken by the ten largest.

Study-wide findings and limitations: Ophthalmopathy was separated from stable hyperthyroidism by a 13 V-J signature model, with around 88% sensitivity and about 81% specificity obtained in cross-validation and 80%/75% obtained in testing. No statistical method was used to fix the sample size in advance, and group allocation was not hidden from the investigators. Most expanded thyroid clonotypes (frequency above 0.001) were also found in blood, which suggests that blood repertoires may mirror thyroid immune responses. In validation, the model predicted progression to ophthalmopathy a median of about 5.9 months before onset, with roughly 68% sensitivity and about 72% specificity.

Ophthalmopathy patients had moderately to severely active disease, Clinical Activity Score of at least 3, NOSPECS grade of at least 4, and duration under 3 months. Patients with uncontrolled infections, other autoimmune diseases, pregnancy or lactation were excluded. Diagnoses were based on clinical symptoms, serum thyroxine and TRAb, thyroid ultrasound and orbital computed tomography. PBMCs were separated from roughly 9.6 ml of fresh peripheral blood using Ficoll-Paque density gradient centrifugation. Trizol reagent was used to extract total RNA, and RNA quality was then checked on an Agilent 2100 Bioanalyzer. A remark on this clonotype: The target of this receptor is not known. No base quality values were provided; no much bigger clone lies one nucleotide off.

Per the germline V gene, SGDLS is the CDR1 and YYNGEE is the CDR2. Including the terminal cysteine and phenylalanine, the CDR3 comprises 15 residues. The DNA shown is the 45-base CDR3, in frame from base 1. The junction carries 9 bases between V and J, which are trimmed by 5 bases and 0 bases respectively. The source material was blood. The chain is encoded by TRBV9 joined to TRBJ1-6; a confident D gene designation cannot be given. The TCR was taken from a woman between 65 and 79 years old with Graves' ophthalmopathy. The CDR3 in this case is CASSSSDSYNSPLHF. DNA sequence: TGTGCCAGCAGTAGTAGTGACTCCTATAATTCACCCCTCCACTTT. The full variable domain, with segments outside the CDR3 supplied by the reference TRBV9 and TRBJ1-6 proteins, appears as DSGVTQTPKHLITATGQRVTLRCSPRSGDLSVYWYQQSLDQGLQFLIQYYNGEERAKGNILERFSAQQFPDLHSELNLSSLELGDSALYFCASSSSDSYNSPLHFGNGTRLTVT.